The following is a T cell receptor (beta chain) sequence with its context. This sample was included in a study of blood T cell repertoires in COVID-19. The method was immunoSEQ multiplex PCR; TCRdb's version includes in-frame clones alone and lacks a portion of them. There are about 160,000 clones in the sample; around 82% occur only once, and 4.5% to 7.5% lies in the top ten. Germline V gene data show CDR1 as MNHEY and CDR2 as SMNVEV (reference sequence). V was pared by 1 base and J by 5 bases, with 4 bases of the junction left unmatched. CDR3 length: 14 amino acids. Participants reported their clinical history, and cohort assignment relied on those reports.

This clonotype originated in a man in his forties or fifties who had recovered from COVID-19. The material sequenced was PBMCs or T cells enriched from blood (not recorded which). The genes are TRBV27 and TRBJ1-1; 7 bases align to TRBD1. The chain's CDR3 is CASSLLSGGTEAFF. CDR3 nucleotide sequence: TGTGCCAGCAGTTTATTGTCAGGGGGGACTGAAGCTTTCTTT.